A single sample is the source of the 18 T cell receptor beta chains below, sequenced in a study of shared clonotypes between healthy human individuals. Assay used: immunoSEQ multiplex PCR; TCRdb lists only in-frame clones, some missing. The repertoire consists of 600,000 to 750,000 clones, with around 90% occurring once and the leading ten covering less than 40%. The specimen sequenced was memory CD8+ T cells from PBMCs. As for subset: CD45RO+ cells pooled with CCR7-negative TemRA cells. The receptors come from a man aged 18 to 29 in good health. Some clones in this sample may be carry-over from other donors' samples.

V gene TRBV7-9 combines with J gene TRBJ2-1; 7 nucleotides match TRBD2. Unmatched junction bases numbered 8, after V lost 5 bases and J lost 10 bases. The CDR3 consists of 13 residues. Germline values: CDR1 SEHNR, CDR2 FQNEAQ (reference sequence). CDR3 DNA sequence: TGTGCCAGCAGCCCCGGACTAGATGGCGAGCAGTTCTTC. It codes for CASSPGLDGEQFF.

J is TRBJ2-7 and V is TRBV9; 8 bases fit TRBD1. J was trimmed by 6 bases and V by 0 bases; bases with no gene match: 8. Germline V lookup: CDR1 SGDLS, CDR2 YYNGEE. The CDR3 sequence is 15 residues long. CDR3 protein: CASSVAGQVPVEQYF. CDR3 in DNA: TGTGCCAGCAGCGTAGCGGGACAGGTACCTGTCGAGCAGTACTTC. The whole variable domain, filled in from reference TRBV9 and TRBJ2-7, reads DSGVTQTPKHLITATGQRVTLRCSPRSGDLSVYWYQQSLDQGLQFLIQYYNGEERAKGNILERFSAQQFPDLHSELNLSSLELGDSALYFCASSVAGQVPVEQYFGPGTRLTVT.

The chain recombines TRBV4-1 with TRBJ2-1; the match to TRBD2 covers 10 bases. The J segment lost 8 bases and the V segment lost 0 bases, leaving 7 bases of the junction unmatched. Germline values: CDR1 MGHRA, CDR2 YSYEKL. The CDR3 spans 16 residues. CDR3 coding DNA: TGCGCCAGCAGCCAAGATCGCCTAGCGGGAGAGGATGAGCAGTTCTTC. Its translation: CASSQDRLAGEDEQFF.

This clone has only one observation. The chain has TRBV30 and TRBJ1-1; D is ambiguous. V lost 4 bases to trimming and J lost 4 bases, with 13 bases between them. CDR1 GTSNPN and CDR2 SVGIG come from the germline V gene (reference sequence). The CDR3 has 13 residues. CDR3 DNA: TGTGCCTGGACCTTAACCCCCCGCACTGAAGCTTTCTTT. Translating it yields CAWTLTPRTEAFF. The entire variable domain, with the rest obtained from reference TRBV30 and TRBJ1-1, is as follows: SQTIHQWPATLVQPVGSPLSLECTVEGTSNPNLYWYRQAAGRGLQLLFYSVGIGQISSEVPQNLSASRPQDRQFILSSKKLLLSDSGFYLCAWTLTPRTEAFFGQGTRLTVV.

The genes are TRBV11-1 and TRBJ2-1; 9 positions agree with TRBD2. The CDR3 has 15 amino acids. Per germline, CDR1 SGHAT and CDR2 FQDESV (reference sequence). The J segment lost 7 bases and the V segment lost 3 bases, leaving 7 bases of the junction unmatched. CDR3 sequence reads: CASSFRAGGLNEQFF. The CDR3 DNA reads as TGTGCCAGCAGCTTCCGAGCGGGAGGCCTAAATGAGCAGTTCTTC.

The V and J genes are TRBV10-3 and TRBJ2-3; maybe TRBD2 (6 bases). The CDR3 is 15 amino acids. The germline V and J ends were trimmed by 8 bases and 0 bases, with 15 bases remaining between them. Germline-derived CDR1 and CDR2 are ENHRY and SYGVKD. The CDR3 DNA reads as TGTGCCATCGGGACGGGGGTAACAAGCACAGATACGCAGTATTTT. It codes for CAIGTGVTSTDTQYF.

The chain joins TRBV4-1 to TRBJ2-7; 11 bases match TRBD2. The CDR3 runs 16 residues. The J segment lost 4 bases and the V segment lost 1 base, leaving 6 bases of the junction unmatched. Germline V lookup: CDR1 MGHRA, CDR2 YSYEKL. The CDR3 is CASSQVAGGPRYEQYF. The CDR3 coding sequence is TGCGCCAGCAGCCAAGTAGCGGGAGGGCCAAGGTACGAGCAGTACTTC.

The gene calls are TRBV7-8 and TRBJ2-5; TRBD1 might be the D (6 bases). The CDR3 length is 15 residues. Trimming pared 5 bases from V and 6 bases from J, leaving 19 bases between. Germline V gives CDR1 SGHVS, CDR2 FQNEAQ. CDR3 coding DNA: TGTGCCAGCAGCCAATGGTCAGGGGAAGGAAAGACCCAGTACTTC. It translates to CASSQWSGEGKTQYF.

The chain is built from TRBV6-5 and TRBJ2-7; D not certain. Trimming pared 0 bases from V and 12 bases from J, leaving 15 bases between. Germline assignment: CDR1 MNHEY and CDR2 SVGAGI. The CDR3 extends over 13 amino acids. CDR3 DNA: TGTGCCAGCAGTTACTCGTCCAGTAACTTCCCGTACTTC. Protein sequence: CASSYSSSNFPYF.

This clone was seen a handful of times. The chain couples TRBV6-5 to TRBJ2-2, with unresolved D. The CDR3 is 13 amino acids. The germline V gene encodes CDR1 MNHEY and CDR2 SVGAGI. Trimming took 2 bases from V and 6 from J, leaving 7 bases between them. CDR3 DNA: TGTGCCAGCAGTTACACGAAGGCCGGGGAGCTGTTTTTT. Translating it yields CASSYTKAGELFF.

The chain carries TRBV4-1 and TRBJ2-3, with D unresolved. Trimming removed 5 bases at V and 3 bases at J, with 15 bases between. This CDR3 contains 15 residues. The germline gives CDR1 MGHRA, CDR2 YSYEKL. CDR3 sequence reads: CASSVRTTRTDTQYF. The CDR3 DNA follows: TGCGCCAGCAGCGTACGGACGACCCGTACAGATACGCAGTATTTT.

This clone showed up just once. The chain links TRBV28 to TRBJ2-1, with TRBD2 matching 13 bases. CDR1 and CDR2 (germline): MDHEN, SYDVKM. The CDR3 covers 16 residues. Trimming at V came to 8 bases and at J to 8 bases, leaving 12 bases not matched to a gene. In DNA, the CDR3 is TGTGCCAGCGACGTATCCTGGACTAGCGGGAGTGATGAGCAGTTCTTC. Residues: CASDVSWTSGSDEQFF.

The chain employs TRBV6-5 and TRBJ1-5; D is ambiguous. Germline V lookup: CDR1 MNHEY, CDR2 SVGAGI. This CDR3 spans 13 amino acids. The V end lost 4 bases, the J end lost 6 bases, and 10 bases lay between the germline ends. The CDR3, as DNA: TGTGCCAGCAGTTCCCTCCAGAGTCAGCCCCAGCATTTT. This gives the protein CASSSLQSQPQHF.

The V and J genes are TRBV4-1 and TRBJ1-2; the D is unclear. Germline V gene lookup returns CDR1 MGHRA and CDR2 YSYEKL. Trimming left V 1 base short and J 4 bases short, with 13 bases between. The CDR3 has 15 residues. This chain's CDR3 is CASSQGPGGSYGYTF. The CDR3 coding sequence is TGCGCCAGCAGCCAAGGCCCAGGAGGTAGCTATGGCTACACCTTC.

The J gene is TRBJ1-5, the V gene TRBV6-1; D gene ambiguous. CDR1 MNHNS and CDR2 SASEGT come from the germline V gene. V lost 2 bases, J lost 4 bases, and 15 bases lay in between. The CDR3 length is 16 residues. The CDR3 here is CASSEWAVSNNQPQHF. CDR3 coding DNA: TGTGCCAGCAGTGAATGGGCAGTCTCCAATAATCAGCCCCAGCATTTT.

The rearrangement uses TRBV4-1 and TRBJ2-7; D might be TRBD2 (6 bases). The CDR3 loop spans 14 amino acids. CDR1 and CDR2 (germline): MGHRA, YSYEKL. V lost 1 base to trimming and J lost 4 bases, with 11 bases between them. In nucleotides, the CDR3 is TGCGCCAGCAGCCAAGGGGGACTCCTGTACGAGCAGTACTTC. Its translation: CASSQGGLLYEQYF.

This clone has only one observation. This chain links TRBV6-5 with TRBJ1-2, with D unresolved. V was clipped by 0 bases and J by 4 bases, with 9 bases between them. In germline, CDR1 is MNHEY, CDR2 SVGAGI. This CDR3 has 14 residues. CDR3 in amino acids: CASSYSASSYGYTF. The CDR3 DNA is TGTGCCAGCAGTTACTCAGCGTCTAGCTATGGCTACACCTTC.

DNA of the CDR3: TGTGCCAGCAGCTTCGCACCGGATGTGTCGGGGTACGAGCAGTACTTC. Amino acid sequence: CASSFAPDVSGYEQYF. This rearrangement joins TRBV11-2 to TRBJ2-7; the D gene is possibly TRBD2 (5 bases). V was trimmed by 3 bases and J by 4 bases, leaving 19 bases between them. CDR1 is SGHAT and CDR2 is FQNNGV in the germline V gene. CDR3 length: 16 residues. Full variable domain (missing parts from reference TRBV11-2 and TRBJ2-7): EAGVAQSPRYKIIEKRQSVAFWCNPISGHATLYWYQQILGQGPKLLIQFQNNGVVDDSQLPKDRFSAERLKGVDSTLKIQPAKLEDSAVYLCASSFAPDVSGYEQYFGPGTRLTVT.